This T cell receptor beta chain was documented in a study of blood T cell repertoires in COVID-19. Participants' own reports of clinical history determined their cohort assignment. In the original processing: Amplifying reference gene primers gave estimates of nucleated cell counts. Clones were read by immunoSEQ multiplex PCR, and TCRdb kept only the in-frame ones, dropping some. V and J calls and clone size are copied from that table; D and trimming were computed from the DNA. The sample holds about 140,000 clones; around four fifths are singletons and the top ten take more than 5%. Germline V CDR1 and CDR2: KGHSH, LQKENI. V lost 5 bases, J lost 8 bases, and 5 bases stayed unmatched. The CDR3 spans 12 residues.

This sequence was found in a woman between 40 and 50 years old who had recovered from COVID-19. Sequenced: PBMCs or T cells enriched from blood (not recorded which). The V call is TRBV18, the J call TRBJ1-2; TRBD1 aligns across 7 bases. The CDR3 DNA follows: TGTGCCAGCTCATTGGACAGGAACGGCTACACCTTC. It codes for CASSLDRNGYTF.